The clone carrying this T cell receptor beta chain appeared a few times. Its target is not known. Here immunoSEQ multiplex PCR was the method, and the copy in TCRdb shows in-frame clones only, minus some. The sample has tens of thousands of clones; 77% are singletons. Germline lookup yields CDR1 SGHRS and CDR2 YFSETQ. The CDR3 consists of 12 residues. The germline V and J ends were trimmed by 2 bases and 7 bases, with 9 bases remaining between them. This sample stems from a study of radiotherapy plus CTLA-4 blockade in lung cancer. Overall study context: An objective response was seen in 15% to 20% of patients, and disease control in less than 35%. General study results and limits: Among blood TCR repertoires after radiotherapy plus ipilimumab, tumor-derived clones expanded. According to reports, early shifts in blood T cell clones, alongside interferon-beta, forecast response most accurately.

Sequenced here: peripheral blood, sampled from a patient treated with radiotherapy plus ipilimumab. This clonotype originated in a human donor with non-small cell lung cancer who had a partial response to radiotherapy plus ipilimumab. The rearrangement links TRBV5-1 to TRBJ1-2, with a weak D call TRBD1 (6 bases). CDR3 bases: TGCGCCAGCAGCTTCACAGGGTTTGGCTACACCTTC. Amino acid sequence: CASSFTGFGYTF.